This T cell receptor beta chain comes out of a study of blood T cell repertoires in COVID-19. On the study more broadly: The origin of the acute and convalescent COVID-19 samples was the United States, Italy and Spain.

The assay was immunoSEQ multiplex PCR, and TCRdb's table has in-frame clones only and misses some. The sample has 200,000 to 250,000 clones, 86% seen once; the top ten hold over 3%. Across about two dozen US areas, participants ranged in age from about 18 to 90 years. The CDR3 has 12 amino acids. Germline V gene data show CDR1 as MNHNS and CDR2 as SASEGT. V was trimmed by 0 bases and J by 11 bases, leaving 9 bases between them. The chain employs TRBV6-1 and TRBJ2-3; the D is unclear. Specimen: PBMCs or T cells enriched from blood (not recorded which). This receptor was obtained from a woman aged 40 to 55 with acute COVID-19. CDR3 DNA sequence: TGTGCCAGCAGTGAAGCGTTGCTTAGGCAGTATTTT. It encodes CASSEALLRQYF.